The 23 T cell receptor beta chains in this list originate from one sample, sequenced in a study of tumor-infiltrating lymphocytes in primary liver carcinoma. Unsorted whole blood supplied the RNA, and germline DNA was extracted too. TCR beta cDNA came from 400 to 500 ng total RNA, primed with a constant-region primer. Three nested multiplex PCR rounds, a slightly modified ARM-PCR method, built the TCR beta libraries. It was with TRBV1-TRBV30 forward primers and a C-beta reverse primer that the first two PCR rounds were run, at roughly 9 cycles each. Each CDR3 protein gets one entry after TCRdb re-called the multiplex PCR reads with MiXCR. The sample carries approximately 310,000 distinct CDR3 sequences, 55% to 65% recorded once. The sequencing input was peripheral blood. The receptor set was obtained from a man aged 35 to 55 with primary liver carcinoma and hepatitis B virus infection.

This rearrangement joins TRBV6-2 or TRBV6-3 to TRBJ2-3; D remains ambiguous. CDR1 and CDR2 from the germline V gene are MNHEY and SVGEGT. There are 13 residues in the CDR3. The ends were cut back, 6 bases at V and 7 bases at J, with 14 bases in the middle. The CDR3 nucleotides are TGTGCCAGCAGCTCCCTTGTGGGATATACGCAGTATTTT. Amino acid sequence: CASSSLVGYTQYF.

With respect to this clonotype: This could be a read error, since a much larger clone is one nucleotide away. The rearrangement uses TRBV4-2 and TRBJ2-2; 8 bases map to TRBD2. The V segment lost 8 bases and the J segment 1 base; nucleotides outside the gene matches: 9. Germline assignment: CDR1 LGHNA and CDR2 YNFKEQ. There are 16 residues in the CDR3. CDR3 sequence (DNA): TGTGCCAGCGGCCTTGAAGCGGGAGTGAACACCGGGGAGCTGTTTTTT. This codes for CASGLEAGVNTGELFF.

This clonotype came up a few times. A single base separates this from a much larger clone, so it may be a read error. The CDR3 spells CSVGGRENCGYTF. CDR3 coding DNA: TGCAGCGTCGGGGGCAGGGAAAACTGTGGCTACACCTTC. The V call is TRBV29-1, the J call TRBJ1-2; D may be TRBD1 (6 bases). Germline CDR1 SQVTM, CDR2 ANQGSEA. This CDR3 is built from 13 residues.

The V gene is TRBV30, the J gene TRBJ1-2; D is unclear. Germline CDR1 GTSNPN, CDR2 SVGIG (reference sequence). The CDR3 runs 11 residues. V gave up 8 bases and J gave up 2 bases, with 9 bases separating them. In nucleotides, the CDR3 is TGTGCCACGACAAAGAACTATGGCTACACCTTC. The encoded protein is CATTKNYGYTF.

The V gene is TRBV4-2, the J gene TRBJ2-7, with a weak D call TRBD1 (6 bases). The germline V gene encodes CDR1 LGHNA and CDR2 YNFKEQ. V lost 0 bases and J lost 5, with 14 bases in between. This CDR3 contains 15 residues. The CDR3 region is CASSQDVGTRDEQYF. The CDR3 coding sequence is TGTGCCAGCAGCCAAGACGTCGGGACACGCGACGAGCAGTACTTC.

The chain links TRBV6-5 to TRBJ1-1; 7 bases fit TRBD1. CDR3 size: 15 residues. The germline CDR1 and CDR2 sequences are MNHEY and SVGAGI. Trimming removed 5 bases from V and 4 bases from J; junction bases left unmatched: 10. The CDR3 loop is CASSKKGAPSTEAFF. DNA for the CDR3: TGTGCCAGCAGTAAGAAGGGGGCGCCGAGCACTGAAGCTTTCTTT.

This chain connects TRBV7-3 to TRBJ2-3, with D hard to call. The CDR3 sequence is 13 residues long. V shed 5 bases and J shed 4 bases, with 10 bases lying between them. Germline V gene lookup returns CDR1 SGHTA and CDR2 FQGTGA. The DNA of the CDR3 is TGTGCCAGCAGCGCCACAATGGCAGATACGCAGTATTTT. It yields the protein CASSATMADTQYF. The full variable domain, completed using reference TRBV7-3 and TRBJ2-3, is GAGVSQTPSNKVTEKGKYVELRCDPISGHTALYWYRQSLGQGPEFLIYFQGTGAADDSGLPNDRFFAVRPEGSVSTLKIQRTERGDSAVYLCASSATMADTQYFGPGTRLTVL.

The chain joins TRBV11-2 to TRBJ2-1; 14 bases are a match to TRBD2. V shed 9 bases, J shed 8 bases, and the junction held 21 bases outside the gene matches. Germline V gene lookup returns CDR1 SGHAT and CDR2 FQNNGV. CDR3 length equals 19 residues. The CDR3 loop reads CASSIQWVLGTSGSHEQFF. The CDR3 nucleotides read TGTGCCAGTAGCATCCAATGGGTGCTTGGGACTAGCGGGAGTCATGAGCAGTTCTTC.

V gene TRBV14 combines with J gene TRBJ2-3, with TRBD2 matching over 7 bases. Trimming took 7 bases from V and 0 from J; bases not matched to a gene: 1. From germline, CDR1 is SGHDN and CDR2 FVKESK. The CDR3 has 13 amino acids. CDR3 nucleotide sequence: TGTGCCAGCAAGCGGGGAAGCACAGATACGCAGTATTTT. Translation gives CASKRGSTDTQYF.

V gene TRBV7-9 combines with J gene TRBJ1-2; 9 bases match TRBD1. V lost 2 bases and J lost 6; bases outside the gene matches: 4. In germline, CDR1 is SEHNR, CDR2 FQNEAQ (reference sequence). The CDR3 loop spans 14 amino acids. The DNA of the CDR3 is TGTGCCAGCAGCTTATACAGGGGGCCAGATGGCTACACCTTC. Translating gives CASSLYRGPDGYTF.

For this clonotype: Given a much more abundant clone one base away, this may be a read error. The chain employs TRBV6-5 and TRBJ2-2; the match to TRBD2 covers 7 bases. This CDR3 region has 15 residues. CDR1 MNHEY and CDR2 SVGAGI come from the germline V gene. CDR3 DNA: TGTGCCAGCAGTTACTCGACGGTTACGAGCGGGGAGCTGGTTTTT. This sequence encodes CASSYSTVTSGELVF.

The J gene is TRBJ2-3, the V gene TRBV6-1; D unresolved. From germline, CDR1 is MNHNS and CDR2 SASEGT. V lost 2 bases, J lost 4 bases, and 7 bases lay in between. The length of the CDR3 is 13 residues. Written as DNA, the CDR3 is TGTGCCAGCAGTGAAACCTTCTCAGATACGCAGTATTTT. This encodes CASSETFSDTQYF.

As concerns this clonotype: A much larger clone lies a single base off, so this may be a read error. This chain uses TRBV6-1 with TRBJ2-7; maybe TRBD2 (5 bases). The V gene's germline CDR1 is MNHNS and CDR2 SASEGT. The CDR3 consists of 12 residues. The CDR3 here is CVSGGLSYEQYF. The CDR3 nucleotides are TGTGTCAGCGGTGGACTCTCCTACGAGCAGTACTTC.

V gene TRBV5-4 combines with J gene TRBJ2-3; 7 nucleotides match TRBD1. J lost 4 bases, V lost 4 bases, and 9 bases had no gene match. The germline gives CDR1 SGHNT, CDR2 YYREEE (reference sequence). This CDR3 has 15 amino acids. In DNA form, the CDR3 reads TGTGCCAGCAGCGTAAACAGGGGAGAAGCAGATACGCAGTATTTT. Translated: CASSVNRGEADTQYF.

Concerning this clonotype: This may be a read error, as it is one base from a much larger clone. The V gene is TRBV6-6, the J gene TRBJ2-3, with D unclear. TRBJ1-5 matches the DNA end more closely, so the J call is doubtful. The CDR3 is made up of 16 amino acids. Germline CDR1 and CDR2: MNHNY and SVGAGI (reference sequence). The CDR3 nucleotides are TGTGCCAGCAGACTCCCGACTAGCGGGAGCACAGATACGCAGCATTTT. Encoded protein: CASRLPTSGSTDTQHF.

Of note for this clonotype: A much larger clone lies a single base off, so this may be a read error. The CDR3: CASSQGGLNNEAFF. The CDR3 nucleotides are TGTGCCAGCAGCCAAGGCGGGTTGAACAATGAAGCTTTCTTT. V and J are TRBV4-2 and TRBJ1-1; D unclear. Per the germline V gene, CDR1 is LGHNA and CDR2 is YNFKEQ. CDR3 length: 14 residues.

V gene TRBV12-3 or TRBV12-4 combines with J gene TRBJ1-4; 12 nucleotides align to TRBD1. This CDR3 is 15 amino acids long. Germline trimming cut 6 bases from V and 15 bases from J; bases unmatched to any gene: 14. CDR3 nucleotides: TGTGCCAGCAGGCCCACCCGGGACAGGGGGCAAGAATTGTTTTTT. This translates into CASRPTRDRGQELFF.

This clonotype came up a few times. The V and J genes are TRBV28 and TRBJ2-3, with 10 bases matching TRBD1. The V and J ends lost 5 bases and 2 bases, in that order; junction bases with no gene match: 4. The length of the CDR3 is 15 residues. Per germline, CDR1 MDHEN and CDR2 SYDVKM. CDR3 nucleotide sequence: TGTGCCAGCAGTGAAGACAGGGGGCCCACAGATACGCAGTATTTT. It codes for CASSEDRGPTDTQYF.

A word on this clonotype: The germline gene is not matched at one end of the junction; a read error may be the cause. The rearrangement joins TRBV11-3 to TRBJ2-1, with D maybe TRBD2 (5 bases). From germline, CDR1 is SGHNT and CDR2 YENEEA. CDR3 length equals 14 residues. CDR3 region: CASNLGPSPNEQFF. Here the CDR3 DNA reads TGTGCCAGCAACTTAGGGCCTAGCCCCAATGAGCAGTTCTTC. Based on the CDR3 plus reference TRBV11-3 and TRBJ2-1, the full variable domain is EAGVVQSPRYKIIEKKQPVAFWCNPISGHNTLYWYLQNLGQGPELLIRYENEEAVDDSQLPKDRFSAERLKGVDSTLKIQPAELGDSAVYLCASNLGPSPNEQFFGPGTRLTVL.

About this clonotype: One base away lies a much larger clone, so this may be a sequencing read error. The V and J genes are TRBV5-4 and TRBJ2-1; D gene ambiguous. The CDR3 extends over 13 amino acids. Looked up from germline, CDR1 is SGHNT and CDR2 is YYREEE (reference sequence). Trimming removed 4 bases from V and 10 bases from J, with 15 bases in between. Written as DNA, the CDR3 is TGTGCCAGCAGCACCACACTGATTGGGGAGCAGTTCTTC. It specifies CASSTTLIGEQFF.

This clonotype appeared a few times. This rearrangement joins TRBV7-9 to TRBJ2-5; D is unclear. The germline CDR1 and CDR2 sequences are SEHNR and FQNEAQ (reference sequence). CDR3 length: 13 residues. V lost 5 bases, J lost 2 bases, and 9 bases lay in between. In DNA, the CDR3 is TGTGCCAGCAGCCGCGCATTACAAGAGACCCAGTACTTC. Translating it yields CASSRALQETQYF.

J is TRBJ2-7 and V is TRBV28; 10 positions match TRBD1. The CDR3 is 15 residues long. V shed 7 bases, J shed 7 bases, and the junction held 13 bases outside the gene matches. The germline gives CDR1 MDHEN, CDR2 SYDVKM. As DNA, the CDR3 is TGTGCCAGCATCCGACAGGGGGCCCCTAATAGAGAGCAGTACTTC. This sequence encodes CASIRQGAPNREQYF.

In its sample, this clonotype was seen many times. The rearrangement links TRBV10-2 to TRBJ2-1; TRBD2 agrees at 8 bases. This CDR3 is built from 15 residues. The V and J ends lost 10 bases and 2 bases, in that order; junction bases with no gene match: 10. The germline CDR1 and CDR2 sequences are WSHSY and SAAADI. The CDR3 sequence: CATNPFSGTYNEQFF. CDR3 nucleotides: TGCGCCACCAACCCCTTTAGCGGGACCTACAATGAGCAGTTCTTC.